A selection of T cell receptor beta chains follows, all from one sample in a study of human T cells and chemical hapten exposure. MiXCR was run by TCRdb on the RACE reads, yielding one entry per CDR3 protein. The sample includes around 74,000 distinct CDR3 sequences, around a third of them seen just once. The source material was whole blood, sampled in connection with sensitization to the hapten diphenylcyclopropenone (DPC). The origin of the receptors is a man aged 35 to 55 with alopecia areata. Some clones in this sample may be carry-over from other donors' samples. CDR3s include the opening cysteine and the closing phenylalanine or tryptophan. Each record gives: J gene, V gene, clone size, D gene, CDR3 DNA, CDR3 protein. The D gene is left open where the match is weak. Rows give clone size only sometimes, using once, few, many, or a class for an expanded clone.

TRBJ2-2,TRBV3-1,few,NA,TGTGCCAGCAGCTTCGAAAGGAACACCGGGGAGCTGTTTTTT,CASSFERNTGELFF
TRBJ2-4,TRBV23-1,NA,NA,TGCGCCAGCAGTCATCCCCAGGTCCCCCCCAAGAAAAACATTCAGTACTTC,CASSHPQVPPKKNIQYF
TRBJ1-3,TRBV7-9,once,NA,TGTGCCAGCAGCTTACTCCGGGGCTCTGGAAACACCGTATATTTT,CASSLLRGSGNTVYF
TRBJ2-7,TRBV6-6,NA,NA,TGTGCCAGCAGTTACGACGATACAGGGTGGGACGAGCAGTACTTC,CASSYDDTGWDEQYF
TRBJ1-2,TRBV6-5,NA,TRBD1,TGTGCCAGCGGACATCCCCGGGACAGGGAAGGCTACACCTTC,CASGHPRDREGYTF
TRBJ2-7,TRBV12-3/TRBV12-4,NA,NA,TGTGCCAGCAGTTTAGCGACCCTGGGGACCTACGAGCAGTACTTC,CASSLATLGTYEQYF
TRBJ2-7,TRBV19,NA,NA,TGTGCCAGTAGTTCCAGGACAGATTCCGAGCAGTACTTC,CASSSRTDSEQYF
TRBJ1-1,TRBV27,NA,NA,TGTGCCAGCAGTTTATCAGAGGGGGACACTGAAGCTTTCTTT,CASSLSEGDTEAFF
TRBJ2-1,TRBV3-1,NA,NA,TGTGCCAGCAGCCAAGGACAGGGAGGAAATGAGCAGTTCTTC,CASSQGQGGNEQFF
TRBJ1-1,TRBV3-1,few,TRBD1,TGTGCCAGCAGCCAAGATAGAGGCAGGGGGTTGAACACTGAAGCTTTCTTT,CASSQDRGRGLNTEAFF
TRBJ2-3,TRBV12-3/TRBV12-4,few,NA,TGTGCCAGCAGAGAGGGGGGCACAGATACGCAGTATTTT,CASREGGTDTQYF
TRBJ2-1,TRBV20-1,NA,TRBD2,TGCAGCGAGCGGGAGGGCTCCTACAATGAGCAGTTCTTC,CSEREGSYNEQFF
TRBJ2-7,TRBV5-6,NA,TRBD2,TGTGCCAGCAGCGAGCGGGGACCCTACGAGCAGTACTTC,CASSERGPYEQYF
TRBJ2-7,TRBV28,NA,TRBD1,TGTGCCAGCATTGGGGGGACAGGGGACTACGAGCAGTACTTC,CASIGGTGDYEQYF
TRBJ2-5,TRBV12-3/TRBV12-4,few,TRBD1,TGTGCCAGCAGTGCCCCCGGACAGGGGGAAGAGACCCAGTACTTC,CASSAPGQGEETQYF
TRBJ1-5,TRBV12-3/TRBV12-4,few,NA,TGTGCCAGCAGTTTAGGTGGGACCTATCAGCCCCAGCATTTT,CASSLGGTYQPQHF
TRBJ1-2,TRBV7-9,few,NA,TGTGCGTTGGCCAGGCTGGCGGATGGCTACACCTTC,CALARLADGYTF
TRBJ2-6,TRBV6-5,NA,TRBD2,TGTGCCAGCAGTTACTCGAAATTCGGACTAGCGGCTGGGGCCAACGTCCTGACTTTC,CASSYSKFGLAAGANVLTF
TRBJ2-2,TRBV5-1,few,TRBD2,TGCGCCAGCTCATCATCTCCTAGCGGGAGGATTTCCGGGGAGCTGTTTTTT,CASSSSPSGRISGELFF
TRBJ2-3,TRBV10-3,medium-sized,TRBD1,TGTGCCAGCAACCGGGACAGGGAGGCAGATACGCAGTATTTT,CASNRDREADTQYF
TRBJ2-7,TRBV28,NA,TRBD1,TGTGCCAGCAGTTTATCCGTCGGACAGGAATCCTACGAGCAGTACTTC,CASSLSVGQESYEQYF
TRBJ2-5,TRBV5-1,few,NA,TGCGCCAGCAGCTTGGTTGGCAAAGAGACCCAGTACTTC,CASSLVGKETQYF
TRBJ2-1,TRBV5-5,few,TRBD2,TGTGCCAGCAGCCTCATTCGGGCTAGCGGGAGCTCCTACAATGAGCAGTTCTTC,CASSLIRASGSSYNEQFF
TRBJ1-1,TRBV18,NA,NA,TGTGCCAGCTCACCACTCGACAGTACTGAAGCTTTCTTT,CASSPLDSTEAFF
TRBJ2-1,TRBV12-3/TRBV12-4,NA,NA,TGTGCCAGCAGTATTGCCGGGCATGAGCAGTTCTTC,CASSIAGHEQFF
TRBJ2-7,TRBV7-2,few,TRBD2,TGTGCCAGCAGCTTAGCGGCAGGCGGGGGGACCTACGAGCAGTACTTC,CASSLAAGGGTYEQYF
TRBJ1-5,TRBV12-3/TRBV12-4,NA,NA,TGTGCCAGCAGTTTATCAGGGTATCAGCCCCAGCATTTT,CASSLSGYQPQHF
TRBJ2-5,TRBV5-8,few,NA,TGTGCCAGCAGCTTCACAGGGCAGCGAACCCAGTACTTC,CASSFTGQRTQYF
TRBJ1-1,TRBV6-6,few,TRBD1,TGTGCCAGCAGCCGGAGGGGGCAGCAAGGGGACACTGAAGCTTTCTTT,CASSRRGQQGDTEAFF
TRBJ2-4,TRBV7-8,NA,NA,TGTGCCAGCAGCTTAGTGTCGGGCTTTGAGGCCAAAAACATTCAGTACTTC,CASSLVSGFEAKNIQYF
TRBJ2-5,TRBV20-1,few,NA,TGCAGTGCGCTACCGATGCGGCAAGAGACCCAGTACTTC,CSALPMRQETQYF
TRBJ2-3,TRBV12-3/TRBV12-4,NA,TRBD2,TGTGCCAGCAGTTCCCCAGGGGATGGGGAACGGCTAGCGGGAGGTATCACAGATACGCAGTATTTT,CASSSPGDGERLAGGITDTQYF
TRBJ2-2,TRBV4-2,NA,TRBD2,TGTGCCAGCAGGGCGGGGGTTAGGACCGGGGAGCTGTTTTTT,CASRAGVRTGELFF
TRBJ2-1,TRBV2,once,TRBD1,TGTGCCAGCAGTGAACTACAGGGGTACAATGAGCAGTTCTTC,CASSELQGYNEQFF
TRBJ2-6,TRBV6-5,NA,NA,TGTGCCAGCAGTTCGGGACCAGAAATGGTAGGGGCCAACGTCCTGACTTTC,CASSSGPEMVGANVLTF
TRBJ2-3,TRBV7-2,NA,TRBD2,TGTGCCAGCAGCGGGGGACTAGCGGGGACCGGCACAGATACGCAGTATTTT,CASSGGLAGTGTDTQYF
TRBJ1-1,TRBV3-1,few,NA,TGTGCCAGCAGCCCGGACCGATACTACACTGAAGCTTTCTTT,CASSPDRYYTEAFF
TRBJ2-7,TRBV6-5,few,NA,TGTGCCAGCAGTTCCACGGGAAGCTCCTACGAGCAGTACTTC,CASSSTGSSYEQYF
TRBJ2-5,TRBV25-1,NA,NA,TGTGCCAGCAGTGAATATATGGGCGGAGGATTGGAGACCCAGTACTTC,CASSEYMGGGLETQYF
TRBJ2-7,TRBV12-3/TRBV12-4,NA,TRBD2,TGTGCCAGCAGTTTAGGGACTAGCGGGAGAGGAGACGAGCAGTACTTC,CASSLGTSGRGDEQYF
TRBJ1-6,TRBV27,NA,NA,TGTGCCAGCAGTTCCCTTCGTGGGCAGGCGAATTCACCCCTCCACTTT,CASSSLRGQANSPLHF